This entry lists 2 T cell receptor beta chains sequenced from one sample in a study of blood T cell repertoires in COVID-19. This table comes from immunoSEQ multiplex PCR, and its TCRdb copy is limited to in-frame clones, with some not included. The sample yields 55,000 to 70,000 clones, around nine tenths seen once. Specimen: peripheral blood. The origin of the receptors is a woman in her forties or fifties with COVID-19, enrolled during active disease.

In DNA form, the CDR3 reads TGCGCCAGCAGCCCTATAAGAGACAGGAACCTGTTTTTT. The encoded protein is CASSPIRDRNLFF. V and J are TRBV4-3 and TRBJ1-4; possible D gene TRBD1, 6 bases. Trimming pared 4 bases from V and 14 bases from J, leaving 17 bases between. From germline, CDR1 is LGHNA and CDR2 YSLEER. The CDR3 is 13 residues long.

This clone was seen a handful of times. The chain employs TRBV4-2 and TRBJ2-7; TRBD2 matches at 13 bases. V lost 4 bases to trimming and J lost 4 bases; unmatched junction nucleotides: 7. From germline, CDR1 is LGHNA and CDR2 YNFKEQ. This CDR3 is 16 amino acids long. The DNA of the CDR3 is TGTGCCAGCAGCCGCAGGACTAGCGGGAGTTCGTACGAGCAGTACTTC. It specifies CASSRRTSGSSYEQYF.